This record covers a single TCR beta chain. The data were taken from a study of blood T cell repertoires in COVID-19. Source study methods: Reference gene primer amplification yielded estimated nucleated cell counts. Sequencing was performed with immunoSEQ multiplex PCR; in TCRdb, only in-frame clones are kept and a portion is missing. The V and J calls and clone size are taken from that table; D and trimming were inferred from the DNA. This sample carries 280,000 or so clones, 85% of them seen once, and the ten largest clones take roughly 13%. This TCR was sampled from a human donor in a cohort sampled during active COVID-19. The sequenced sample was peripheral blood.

The CDR3 reads CASTSDRDTEAFF. Here the CDR3 DNA reads TGTGCCAGCACCTCGGACAGGGACACTGAAGCTTTCTTT. J is TRBJ1-1 and V is TRBV28, with 8 positions matching TRBD1. This CDR3 contains 13 residues. CDR1 and CDR2 (germline): MDHEN, SYDVKM. Trimming removed 7 bases from V and 3 bases from J; junction bases left unmatched: 4.